This T cell receptor (beta chain) was sequenced in a study of control samples from healthy donors and cancer patients. Germline CDR1 is SGHAT and CDR2 is FQNNGV. This CDR3 spans 15 amino acids. Between the trimmed V and J ends, which lost 5 bases and 0 bases, there was a span of 11 bases. The data were produced by immunoSEQ multiplex PCR, yet TCRdb's version contains in-frame clones alone and is incomplete. The sample lists over 150,000 clones, under 95% occurring once. The clonotype was recovered from a young woman in good health. This chain joins TRBV11-2 and TRBJ2-1; the D is unclear. The sequencing sample was made of blood. The CDR3 protein is CASSQNAISYNEQFF. The CDR3, as DNA: TGTGCCAGCAGCCAGAACGCTATCTCCTACAATGAGCAGTTCTTC. Together with reference TRBV11-2 and TRBJ2-1, the CDR3 gives the full variable domain: EAGVAQSPRYKIIEKRQSVAFWCNPISGHATLYWYQQILGQGPKLLIQFQNNGVVDDSQLPKDRFSAERLKGVDSTLKIQPAKLEDSAVYLCASSQNAISYNEQFFGPGTRLTVL.